The 20 T cell receptor beta chains presented below share a single source sample, sequenced in a study of metastatic and nonmetastatic thyroid tumors (dated by TCRdb to about 2020). Receptors were amplified or captured by PCR. The sequencing machine was an Illumina HiSeq 4000. TCRdb itself trimmed the public reads at Q25 with fastp, ran MiXCR and retained productive beta chains. Across this sample there are tens of thousands of clones, with more than 14% seen only once. Of the sample, roughly 15% falls within the top ten clones. None of the patients had been given any treatment before thyroid surgery. The sequenced sample was tumor tissue. These TCRs come from a female donor with papillary thyroid cancer or a benign thyroid nodule (not recorded which). Some clones in this sample may be carry-over from other donors' samples.

There are many counts of this clone. The CDR3 loop reads CASSLEGLGYTDTQYF. The CDR3 nucleotides read TGTGCCAGCAGCTTAGAGGGACTAGGTTACACAGATACGCAGTATTTT. The chain recombines TRBV7-6 with TRBJ2-3, with 8 bases that match TRBD2. V lost 1 base to trimming and J lost 2 bases; unmatched junction nucleotides: 5. The germline gives CDR1 SGHVS, CDR2 FNYEAQ. The CDR3 extends over 16 amino acids.

This clone was observed at least ten times. The V and J genes are TRBV7-9 and TRBJ1-2; weak D call: TRBD1 (6 bases). The germline V gene encodes CDR1 SEHNR and CDR2 FQNEAQ (reference sequence). The V gene lost 5 bases and the J gene lost 8 bases, with 15 bases spanning the gap. This CDR3 spans 13 amino acids. CDR3 loop: CASSLEGGRGYTF. For the CDR3, the DNA is TGTGCCAGCAGCCTAGAGGGGGGTCGAGGCTACACCTTC.

The sample holds many counts of this clone. The rearrangement uses TRBV11-3 and TRBJ2-1, with 12 bases matching TRBD2. After removal of 1 base from V and 8 bases from J, the junction contained 6 bases not matched to a gene. Germline V gives CDR1 SGHNT, CDR2 YENEEA. The length of the CDR3 is 16 residues. The CDR3 region is CASSLGLAGGHYEQFF. The CDR3 region has the DNA TGTGCCAGCAGCTTAGGTCTAGCGGGGGGGCATTATGAGCAGTTCTTC.

In this sample, this clone turned up many times. J is TRBJ2-5 and V is TRBV4-2; D call uncertain. The V gene lost 0 bases and the J gene lost 2 bases, with 4 bases spanning the gap. Germline V gene sequence: CDR1 LGHNA, CDR2 YNFKEQ. The CDR3 has 13 amino acids. As DNA, the CDR3 is TGTGCCAGCAGCCAAGAGTCACAAGAGACCCAGTACTTC. Encoded protein: CASSQESQETQYF.

This clone was picked up many times. The chain uses TRBV29-1 and TRBJ2-5, with 10 bases identical to TRBD2. This CDR3 has 13 residues. CDR1 and CDR2 from the germline V gene are SQVTM and ANQGSEA. V shed 6 bases and J 3 bases; nucleotides not matched to a gene: 4. The CDR3 DNA reads as TGCAGCGTGAGGACTAGCGGTAAAGAGACCCAGTACTTC. Translating it yields CSVRTSGKETQYF. The complete variable domain, with remaining parts taken from reference TRBV29-1 and TRBJ2-5, reads SAVISQKPSRDICQRGTSLTIQCQVDSQVTMMFWYRQQPGQSLTLIATANQGSEATYESGFVIDKFPISRPNLTFSTLTVSNMSPEDSSIYLCSVRTSGKETQYFGPGTRLLVL.

This clone was counted only a few times. At one boundary the junction diverges from the germline segment, which might be a read error. The chain carries TRBV3-1 and TRBJ1-1; D remains unclear. The germline gives CDR1 LGHDT, CDR2 YNNKEL (reference sequence). The CDR3 extends over 13 amino acids. The CDR3 spells CASSQGVDTEACF. The CDR3 coding sequence is TGTGCCAGCAGCCAAGGCGTAGACACTGAAGCTTGCTTT.

This clone showed up many times. The chain carries TRBV10-1 and TRBJ2-1; 10 bases fit TRBD2. Per the germline V gene, CDR1 is WNHNN and CDR2 is SYGVQD (reference sequence). J lost 6 bases, V lost 3 bases, and 8 bases had no gene match. CDR3 length: 16 amino acids. CDR3 bases: TGCGCCAGCAGTGACCATCTAGCGGGAGAGGGCAATGAGCAGTTCTTC. This gives the protein CASSDHLAGEGNEQFF.

A note on this clone: Relative to the germline gene, one junction end is altered; a read error may explain this. V and J are TRBV2 and TRBJ2-1; 9 bases align to TRBD1. This CDR3 spans 14 amino acids. CDR1 is SNHLY and CDR2 is FYNNEI in the germline V gene. CDR3 DNA: TGTGTCAGCAGTAGGACAGGGGAGATGGGTGAGCAGTTCTTC. This gives the protein CVSSRTGEMGEQFF.

Ten or more counts support this clone. The chain links TRBV2 to TRBJ1-1; possible D gene TRBD1, 5 bases. V was clipped by 6 bases and J by 0 bases, with 17 bases between them. CDR1 is SNHLY, CDR2 FYNNEI, per germline. The CDR3 contains 16 residues. The CDR3 DNA reads as TGTGCCAGCAGATTCTCGACAGATTCGATGAACACTGAAGCTTTCTTT. Translation gives CASRFSTDSMNTEAFF. Full variable domain (outside the CDR3, taken from reference TRBV2 and TRBJ1-1): EPEVTQTPSHQVTQMGQEVILRCVPISNHLYFYWYRQILGQKVEFLVSFYNNEISEKSEIFDDQFSVERPDGSNFTLKIRSTKLEDSAMYFCASRFSTDSMNTEAFFGQGTRLTVV.

The rearrangement links TRBV20-1 to TRBJ1-6; weak D call: TRBD1 (5 bases). V was cut by 5 bases and J by 4 bases, with 12 bases left in between. CDR1 is DFQATT, CDR2 SNEGSKA, per germline (reference sequence). CDR3 size: 14 residues. CDR3 sequence (DNA): TGCAGTGCTGTTACAGGTGCTTATAATTCACCCCTCCACTTT. The encoded protein is CSAVTGAYNSPLHF.

The chain combines TRBV11-2 with TRBJ2-7; perhaps TRBD1 as D (6 bases). V was trimmed by 2 bases and J by 4 bases, leaving 18 bases between them. Per germline, CDR1 SGHAT and CDR2 FQNNGV. The CDR3 covers 16 residues. Here the CDR3 reads CASSLLVGDTRYEQYF. CDR3 bases: TGTGCCAGCAGCTTATTAGTTGGGGACACCAGATACGAGCAGTACTTC.

This clone showed up many times. V gene TRBV20-1 combines with J gene TRBJ1-1; D is uncertain. From germline, CDR1 is DFQATT and CDR2 SNEGSKA (reference sequence). The germline V and J ends were trimmed by 5 bases and 0 bases, with 22 bases remaining between them. The CDR3 consists of 17 residues. CDR3 protein: CSAPRVGRSNMNTEAFF. The CDR3 DNA follows: TGCAGTGCTCCTAGGGTTGGCAGGTCTAACATGAACACTGAAGCTTTCTTT.

The table lists this clone with many counts. The rearrangement joins TRBV2 to TRBJ2-5; the match to TRBD1 covers 7 bases. Losses at the gene ends were 4 bases for V and 5 bases for J; bases not matched to a gene: 4. CDR3 size: 13 residues. Germline V gene data show CDR1 as SNHLY and CDR2 as FYNNEI. The CDR3 coding sequence is TGTGCCAGCAGTGGACAGGGTGGGGAGACCCAGTACTTC. Translation: CASSGQGGETQYF.

This clone was seen more than once but under ten times. A clone one base away is much larger, so this may be a read error. This chain connects TRBV24-1 to TRBJ2-3; no definite D call. This CDR3 has 14 amino acids. Germline V CDR1 and CDR2: KGHDR, SFDVKD. The CDR3 is CVTSETGLTDTQYF. CDR3 nucleotides: TGTGTCACCAGTGAAACCGGGTTAACAGATACGCAGTATTTT.

This clone was recorded at least ten times. This chain links TRBV30 with TRBJ2-2; the D is unclear. The germline gives CDR1 GTSNPN, CDR2 SVGIG (reference sequence). This CDR3 spans 12 amino acids. The ends were cut back, 4 bases at V and 1 base at J, with 4 bases in the middle. CDR3 sequence: CAWTENTGELFF. The CDR3 DNA is TGTGCCTGGACCGAGAACACCGGGGAGCTGTTTTTT.

This clone showed up many times. The chain is built from TRBV10-3 and TRBJ2-2; TRBD1 matches at 10 bases. CDR3 length equals 15 residues. The trim removed 11 bases at V and 3 bases at J, leaving 9 bases unmatched. Germline-derived CDR1 and CDR2 are ENHRY and SYGVKD. The CDR3 here is CASTRQGADTGELFF. CDR3 DNA: TGTGCCTCAACCAGACAGGGGGCGGACACCGGGGAGCTGTTTTTT.

This sequence joins TRBV20-1 and TRBJ2-2; 10 bases are shared with TRBD1. Germline CDR1 DFQATT, CDR2 SNEGSKA (reference sequence). Unmatched junction bases numbered 10, after V lost 6 bases and J lost 6 bases. This CDR3 contains 15 residues. CDR3 sequence reads: CSALTGGIEAGELFF. In DNA form, the CDR3 reads TGCAGTGCCTTGACAGGGGGCATAGAAGCCGGGGAGCTGTTTTTT.

V usage is TRBV11-3 and J usage is TRBJ2-7; no reliable D call. V shed 4 bases and J shed 6 bases, with 10 bases lying between them. CDR1 and CDR2 (germline): SGHNT, YENEEA. This CDR3 comprises 12 residues. The CDR3 nucleotides are TGTGCCAGCAGCTCCGCCAATGGCGAGCAGTACTTC. Translating it yields CASSSANGEQYF.

The gene calls are TRBV9 and TRBJ2-2, with 11 bases fitting TRBD2. The CDR3 runs to 16 residues. Germline V gene sequence: CDR1 SGDLS, CDR2 YYNGEE. V lost 3 bases to trimming and J lost 1 base; unmatched junction nucleotides: 2. The CDR3 nucleotides are TGTGCCAGCAGCGCCGGGACTAGCGGGAACACCGGGGAGCTGTTTTTT. Translated, it gives CASSAGTSGNTGELFF.

The chain joins TRBV20-1 to TRBJ2-5; 9 nucleotides align to TRBD2. The germline V gene encodes CDR1 DFQATT and CDR2 SNEGSKA (reference sequence). The CDR3 has 17 residues. Trimming took 5 bases from V and 5 from J; bases not matched to a gene: 18. The CDR3 spells CSAFRLELAGEGETQYF. CDR3 in DNA: TGCAGTGCTTTTCGATTAGAACTAGCGGGCGAAGGCGAGACCCAGTACTTC.